The 20 T cell receptor beta chains reported below all come from one sample, sequenced in a study of T cell repertoires in cytomegalovirus infection. TCRdb fed the reads into MiXCR, producing one record per CDR3 protein. The data hold 200,000 or so distinct CDR3 sequences, with roughly 20% observed a single time. The material sequenced was PBMCs. The receptors were gathered from a human donor in good health (CMV status not recorded). Some clones in this sample may be carry-over from other donors' samples.

In its sample, this clonotype was seen many times. V gene TRBV7-2 combines with J gene TRBJ2-3; the D gene is possibly TRBD2 (7 bases). The V end lost 8 bases, the J end lost 3 bases, and 24 bases lay between the germline ends. Germline V CDR1 and CDR2: SGHTA, FQGNSA. The CDR3 is made up of 17 amino acids. CDR3 nucleotides: TGTGCCAGCGATCTCCTGGGGGCGGGAGCAATGACAGATACGCAGTATTTT. Protein: CASDLLGAGAMTDTQYF.

In its sample, this clonotype was seen many times. The J gene is TRBJ2-5, the V gene TRBV7-8; D possibly matches TRBD1 or TRBD2 (7 bases each). The length of the CDR3 is 14 residues. CDR1 and CDR2 from the germline V gene are SGHVS and FQNEAQ. V was trimmed by 6 bases and J by 5 bases, leaving 16 bases between them. CDR3 loop: CASRPTGEGETQYF. Written as DNA, the CDR3 is TGTGCCAGCAGACCAACAGGGGAGGGGGAGACCCAGTACTTC.

In this sample, this clonotype turned up a few times. This chain uses TRBV2 with TRBJ1-4, with a weak D call TRBD1 (5 bases). The ends were cut back, 2 bases at V and 5 bases at J, with 9 bases in the middle. Germline V lookup: CDR1 SNHLY, CDR2 FYNNEI. The CDR3 is 14 amino acids. CDR3 protein: CASSELTANEKLFF. The CDR3, as DNA: TGTGCCAGCAGTGAATTGACAGCGAATGAAAAACTGTTTTTT.

This clonotype was seen repeatedly, ten times or more. The V call is TRBV6-1, the J call TRBJ1-2; D is unresolved. Between the trimmed V and J ends, which lost 3 bases and 1 base, there was a span of 12 bases. This CDR3 spans 15 amino acids. Germline V gene data show CDR1 as MNHNS and CDR2 as SASEGT. The CDR3 loop reads CASSDFRTDNYGYTF. The CDR3 region has the DNA TGTGCCAGCAGTGATTTTAGAACCGATAACTATGGCTACACCTTC.

V usage is TRBV18 and J usage is TRBJ1-6; 9 nucleotides match TRBD1. V was clipped by 3 bases and J by 9 bases; unmatched bases: 9. The CDR3 extends over 16 amino acids. Germline CDR1 reads KGHSH; CDR2 reads LQKENI. As DNA, the CDR3 is TGTGCCAGCTCACCCTTAAGGACAGGGGAGAGTTCACCCCTCCACTTT. Its protein is CASSPLRTGESSPLHF.

The chain couples TRBV7-3 to TRBJ1-3, with no clear D. This CDR3 is 12 amino acids long. The germline CDR1 and CDR2 sequences are SGHTA and FQGTGA. Trimming left V 2 bases short and J 4 bases short, with 3 bases between. CDR3 bases: TGTGCCAGCAGCTTAGACGGAAACACCATATATTTT. It encodes CASSLDGNTIYF.

This clonotype was detected only a few times. The CDR3 is CASTPSGAEAFF. The CDR3 DNA reads as TGTGCCAGTACCCCTTCTGGGGCTGAAGCTTTCTTT. The chain is built from TRBV19 and TRBJ1-1; D not certain. Trimming removed 7 bases from V and 6 bases from J, with 12 bases in between. Germline loops: CDR1 LNHDA, CDR2 SQIVND (reference sequence). CDR3 length equals 12 residues.

This clonotype was counted only a few times. V usage is TRBV28 and J usage is TRBJ2-5; possibly TRBD2 for D (6 bases). CDR3 length: 15 residues. CDR1 is MDHEN and CDR2 is SYDVKM in the germline V gene. V was pared by 2 bases and J by 0 bases, with 10 bases between. The CDR3 region is CASSLIGGNQETQYF. CDR3 nucleotide sequence: TGTGCCAGCAGTTTAATCGGGGGAAACCAAGAGACCCAGTACTTC.

The rearrangement uses TRBV27 and TRBJ2-7; 10 bases are a match to TRBD2. The trim removed 7 bases at V and 0 bases at J, leaving 6 bases unmatched. Germline CDR1 MNHEY, CDR2 SMNVEV (reference sequence). The length of the CDR3 is 15 residues. CDR3 protein: CASKTGTSASYEQYF. The CDR3 region has the DNA TGTGCCAGCAAGACCGGGACTAGCGCCTCCTACGAGCAGTACTTC.

This clonotype has a count of ten or more. The rearrangement joins TRBV24-1 to TRBJ1-5; D may be TRBD1 (6 bases). The CDR3 sequence is 16 residues long. In germline, CDR1 is KGHDR, CDR2 SFDVKD. V lost 3 bases and J 5 bases, leaving 16 bases between the germline ends. The CDR3 sequence: CATSDTSGGAHQPQHF. CDR3 nucleotides: TGTGCCACCAGTGATACGAGTGGGGGCGCGCATCAGCCCCAGCATTTT.

The J gene is TRBJ2-7, the V gene TRBV5-6, with 8 positions matching TRBD1. CDR3 length equals 14 residues. The junction had 4 bases not matched to a gene; V was cut back by 2 bases and J by 3 bases. Germline loops: CDR1 SGHDT, CDR2 YYEEEE. The CDR3 DNA follows: TGTGCCAGCAGCTTCCGGGACAGGTTCTACGAGCAGTACTTC. This encodes CASSFRDRFYEQYF.

The CDR3 region has the DNA TGTGCCAGTAATGGGGACCCACAGGGGGCAAGGACTGAAGCTTTCTTT. It is translated as CASNGDPQGARTEAFF. This chain uses TRBV19 with TRBJ1-1, with 9 bases aligning to TRBD1. Looked up from germline, CDR1 is LNHDA and CDR2 is SQIVND (reference sequence). V shed 7 bases and J 5 bases; nucleotides not matched to a gene: 14. This CDR3 is 16 amino acids long.

V gene TRBV27 combines with J gene TRBJ2-7, with D possibly being TRBD2 (6 bases). In germline, CDR1 is MNHEY, CDR2 SMNVEV (reference sequence). Trimming shortened V by 1 base and J by 0 bases, and 10 bases separated the two germline ends. The CDR3 spans 15 residues. The CDR3 here is CASSLFGGFSYEQYF. Here the CDR3 DNA reads TGTGCCAGCAGTTTATTTGGGGGGTTCTCCTACGAGCAGTACTTC.

This clonotype showed up just a few times. The chain joins TRBV10-2 to TRBJ1-1; 8 bases are a match to TRBD1. Germline V gene sequence: CDR1 WSHSY, CDR2 SAAADI. This CDR3 contains 14 residues. Germline trimming cut 6 bases from V and 4 bases from J; bases unmatched to any gene: 7. CDR3 region: CASRSHRGGTEAFF. CDR3 coding DNA: TGCGCCAGCAGATCTCACAGGGGGGGCACTGAAGCTTTCTTT.

This clonotype was counted between two and nine times. The chain carries TRBV9 and TRBJ1-2; D unclear. Germline lookup yields CDR1 SGDLS and CDR2 YYNGEE. Trimming stripped 4 bases from V and 4 bases from J, with 17 bases between. The CDR3 covers 15 residues. CDR3 nucleotides: TGTGCCAGCAGCCCCCCGGGGTCGACCCTCTATGGCTACACCTTC. It is translated as CASSPPGSTLYGYTF.

This clonotype occurred many times. The chain is built from TRBV6-6 and TRBJ1-4, with 10 positions matching TRBD1. Germline-derived CDR1 and CDR2 are MNHNY and SVGAGI (reference sequence). The CDR3 extends over 16 amino acids. Trimming cost V 5 bases and J 8 bases; bases outside gene matches: 11. In DNA form, the CDR3 reads TGTGCCAGCAGTAGAGGCCAAGGACAGGGGGACGAAAAACTGTTTTTT. Its translation: CASSRGQGQGDEKLFF.

J is TRBJ1-1 and V is TRBV5-1, with TRBD1 as a possible D gene (6 bases). Trimming pared 4 bases from V and 1 base from J, leaving 17 bases between. The CDR3 is 16 residues long. Germline CDR1 reads SGHRS; CDR2 reads YFSETQ. The CDR3 DNA is TGCGCCAGCAGCCCTTCGACAGGAGCCTCGAACACTGAAGCTTTCTTT. This codes for CASSPSTGASNTEAFF.

The rearrangement links TRBV4-1 to TRBJ2-2; the match to TRBD1 covers 7 bases. V lost 8 bases, J lost 2 bases, and 5 bases stayed unmatched. This CDR3 contains 14 residues. Germline assignment: CDR1 MGHRA and CDR2 YSYEKL. DNA for the CDR3: TGCGCCAGCGCCAGACAGGGAAACACCGGGGAGCTGTTTTTT. It translates to CASARQGNTGELFF.

This clonotype turned up a few times. The chain recombines TRBV10-3 with TRBJ1-1; D perhaps matches TRBD1 (6 bases). CDR1 ENHRY and CDR2 SYGVKD come from the germline V gene. CDR3 length: 16 amino acids. The germline V and J ends were trimmed by 4 bases and 2 bases, with 17 bases remaining between them. CDR3 residues: CAISAVQGGSNTEAFF. In DNA form, the CDR3 reads TGTGCCATCAGTGCCGTACAGGGCGGGAGTAACACTGAAGCTTTCTTT.

The V gene is TRBV2, the J gene TRBJ1-1; D is perhaps TRBD1 (5 bases). Trimming stripped 7 bases from V and 1 base from J, with 13 bases between. The germline CDR1 and CDR2 sequences are SNHLY and FYNNEI. CDR3 size: 14 residues. Here the CDR3 reads CASIGGVGNTEAFF. Here the CDR3 DNA reads TGTGCCAGCATCGGGGGGGTCGGGAACACTGAAGCTTTCTTT.